This T cell receptor beta chain appears in the sequencing data of a study of early stage breast cancer tumors. Study-wide results and limits: Enriched TCRB sequences shared across patients were mostly commonly generated sequences.

Assay used: immunoSEQ multiplex PCR; TCRdb lists only in-frame clones, some missing. The sample records 51,000 or so clones, 83% being singletons. The V segment lost 6 bases and the J segment 4 bases; nucleotides outside the gene matches: 0. The CDR3 is 11 residues long. Per germline, CDR1 KGHSH and CDR2 LQKENI. Concerning this clone: The antigen is unknown.

Material: blood. The chain uses TRBV18 and TRBJ2-7; TRBD1 matches 7 bases. The sequence derives from a person aged 45-65 years with breast cancer. The CDR3 spells CASSDRYEQYF. The CDR3 nucleotides read TGTGCCAGCTCGGACAGGTACGAGCAGTACTTC.